Following are 30 T cell receptor beta chains from one sample sequenced in a study of neurological immune-mediated disorders. TCRdb re-called the 5' RACE reads with MiXCR, one entry per CDR3 protein. The table includes roughly 60,000 distinct CDR3 sequences, 11% detected once. The sequencing input was PBMCs. These receptors came from a man aged 60 to 75 in good health.

This clonotype was seen ten or more times. J is TRBJ2-1 and V is TRBV6-4, with TRBD2 identical over 9 bases. This CDR3 spans 15 amino acids. The trim removed 0 bases at V and 3 bases at J, leaving 0 bases unmatched. CDR1 is MRHNA, CDR2 SNTAGT, per germline. The CDR3 DNA reads as TGTGCCAGCAGTGACTCGCGGGGGGGCTACAATGAGCAGTTCTTC. Its protein product is CASSDSRGGYNEQFF.

This chain connects TRBV7-7 to TRBJ2-1; TRBD2 aligns across 13 bases. Germline CDR1 reads SSHAT; CDR2 reads FNYEAQ (reference sequence). Germline trimming cut 1 base from V and 7 bases from J; bases unmatched to any gene: 7. This CDR3 has 17 amino acids. The chain's CDR3 is CASSLDTGLAGLNEQFF. DNA for the CDR3: TGTGCCAGCAGCTTAGATACGGGACTAGCGGGGTTGAATGAGCAGTTCTTC. The complete variable domain, with remaining parts taken from reference TRBV7-7 and TRBJ2-1, reads GAGVSQSPRYKVTKRGQDVTLRCDPISSHATLYWYQQALGQGPEFLTYFNYEAQPDKSGLPSDRFSAERPEGSISTLTIQRTEQRDSAMYRCASSLDTGLAGLNEQFFGPGTRLTVL.

This chain joins TRBV5-1 and TRBJ2-3; TRBD2 matches 11 bases. Germline loops: CDR1 SGHRS, CDR2 YFSETQ. This CDR3 is 17 amino acids long. Germline trimming cut 2 bases from V and 3 bases from J; bases unmatched to any gene: 8. The CDR3 nucleotides read TGCGCCAGCAGCTTACTGACTAGCGGGGTTTTGACAGATACGCAGTATTTT. This codes for CASSLLTSGVLTDTQYF. Complete variable domain (other parts from reference TRBV5-1 and TRBJ2-3): KAGVTQTPRYLIKTRGQQVTLSCSPISGHRSVSWYQQTPGQGLQFLFEYFSETQRNKGNFPGRFSGRQFSNSRSEMNVSTLELGDSALYLCASSLLTSGVLTDTQYFGPGTRLTVL.

This clonotype has ten or more counts. The chain has TRBV6-5 and TRBJ1-5; TRBD1 matches 9 bases. The junction had 6 bases not matched to a gene; V was cut back by 5 bases and J by 1 base. Germline CDR1 is MNHEY and CDR2 is SVGAGI. CDR3 length equals 16 residues. The CDR3: CASSQQGAMSNQPQHF. CDR3 bases: TGTGCCAGCAGTCAACAGGGGGCTATGAGCAATCAGCCCCAGCATTTT.

This clonotype showed up many times. The CDR3: CSGKDSGLTDTQYF. In DNA form, the CDR3 reads TGCAGCGGGAAGGACAGTGGACTCACAGATACGCAGTATTTT. The rearrangement links TRBV29-1 to TRBJ2-3; tentative D call: TRBD1 (6 bases). Between the trimmed V and J ends, which lost 7 bases and 2 bases, there was a span of 16 bases. The length of the CDR3 is 14 residues. The germline gives CDR1 SQVTM, CDR2 ANQGSEA.

Of note for this clonotype: A much more abundant neighbour one base away suggests this may be a read error. CDR3 amino acids: CSAGEGGPYEQYF. CDR3 nucleotide sequence: TGCAGTGCTGGAGAAGGGGGGCCCTACGAGCAGTACTTC. The chain combines TRBV20-1 with TRBJ2-7; D tentatively reads TRBD1 or TRBD2 (6 bases each). In germline, CDR1 is DFQATT, CDR2 SNEGSKA (reference sequence). The CDR3 covers 13 residues.

This clonotype showed up many times. The CDR3 loop reads CATSSRGTQGKEQFF. For the CDR3, the DNA is TGTGCCACCAGCTCTCGGGGGACGCAGGGGAAGGAGCAGTTCTTC. The rearrangement uses TRBV15 and TRBJ2-1; the D call may be TRBD1 or TRBD2 (6 bases each). The CDR3 consists of 15 residues. V shed 5 bases and J shed 10 bases, with 21 bases lying between them. Germline CDR1 LNHNV, CDR2 YYDKDF (reference sequence).

This clonotype was counted at least ten times. The DNA of the CDR3 is TGTGCCAGCAGTTCCGACGGGACTGGGGCGGAGACCCAGTACTTC. It codes for CASSSDGTGAETQYF. The chain recombines TRBV7-2 with TRBJ2-5, with D maybe TRBD2 (6 bases). CDR1 and CDR2 from the germline V gene are SGHTA and FQGNSA. This CDR3 is 15 amino acids long. V was shortened by 6 bases and J by 5 bases, with 19 bases between the two germline ends.

This clonotype was counted between two and nine times. The rearrangement links TRBV18 to TRBJ1-2, with D unresolved. The CDR3 contains 14 residues. V was clipped by 2 bases and J by 4 bases, with 11 bases between them. Germline CDR1 is KGHSH and CDR2 is LQKENI. CDR3 region: CASSPWAEGYGYTF. CDR3 in DNA: TGTGCCAGCTCACCATGGGCAGAAGGCTATGGCTACACCTTC.

This clonotype occurred many times. This chain links TRBV7-2 with TRBJ1-6, with D possibly TRBD1 on 5 matching bases. The CDR3 loop spans 14 amino acids. The V end was cut by 1 base, the J end by 10 bases, with 11 bases between. The germline V gene has CDR1 SGHTA and CDR2 FQGNSA. CDR3 sequence reads: CASSLEDGGSPLHF. The CDR3 DNA sequence: TGTGCCAGCAGCTTAGAGGACGGGGGGTCACCCCTCCACTTT.

This clonotype was seen at least ten times. CDR3 region: CAIRAGGNTEAFF. CDR3 in DNA: TGTGCCATCAGGGCGGGGGGGAACACTGAAGCTTTCTTT. The gene calls are TRBV10-3 and TRBJ1-1, with D possibly TRBD1 on 5 matching bases. This CDR3 has 13 amino acids. Between the trimmed V and J ends, which lost 6 bases and 1 base, there was a span of 9 bases. Germline CDR1 ENHRY, CDR2 SYGVKD.

This clonotype came up many times. The rearrangement uses TRBV29-1 and TRBJ2-3; 7 bases match TRBD2. CDR1 SQVTM and CDR2 ANQGSEA come from the germline V gene. The CDR3 runs to 12 residues. V gave up 3 bases and J gave up 5 bases; unmatched junction bases: 2. This CDR3 reads CSVEGGGDTQYF. The CDR3 nucleotides read TGCAGCGTTGAGGGGGGGGGAGATACGCAGTATTTT.

The table lists this clonotype with many counts. This chain joins TRBV5-8 and TRBJ2-5, with 9 bases aligning to TRBD2. Trimming took 0 bases from V and 5 from J; bases not matched to a gene: 2. This CDR3 spans 14 amino acids. From germline, CDR1 is SGHTS and CDR2 YDEGEE. In DNA form, the CDR3 reads TGTGCCAGCAGCTTGGCGCTAGCGGGGGAGACCCAGTACTTC. It encodes CASSLALAGETQYF.

This clonotype was recorded many times. The CDR3 reads CASSLTQGSNEQFF. CDR3 sequence (DNA): TGTGCCAGCAGCTTAACCCAGGGAAGCAATGAGCAGTTCTTC. The chain carries TRBV7-3 and TRBJ2-1, with a tentative D call TRBD1 (5 bases). The CDR3 is made up of 14 amino acids. Looked up from germline, CDR1 is SGHTA and CDR2 is FQGTGA. V was trimmed by 0 bases and J by 6 bases, leaving 9 bases between them.

This clonotype was recorded at least ten times. V is TRBV28 and J is TRBJ2-3; unclear D gene. V gave up 2 bases and J gave up 2 bases, with 5 bases separating them. This CDR3 region has 13 residues. CDR1 and CDR2 (germline): MDHEN, SYDVKM. In nucleotides, the CDR3 is TGTGCCAGCAGTTTACCAGCCACAGATACGCAGTATTTT. Its translation is CASSLPATDTQYF.

The sample holds many counts of this clonotype. The CDR3, as DNA: TGCGCCAGCAGCCAAGGTGCCAGGGGGCAGGTCGGGGAGCTGTTTTTT. Residues: CASSQGARGQVGELFF. The chain joins TRBV4-1 to TRBJ2-2; 8 nucleotides agree with TRBD1. Trimming took 1 base from V and 7 from J; bases not matched to a gene: 8. This CDR3 region has 16 residues. Germline V gene data show CDR1 as MGHRA and CDR2 as YSYEKL.

This clonotype was counted at least ten times. The chain is built from TRBV14 and TRBJ1-1, with a tentative D call TRBD1 (5 bases). This CDR3 contains 15 residues. The V gene's germline CDR1 is SGHDN and CDR2 FVKESK. V lost 4 bases and J 1 base, leaving 13 bases between the germline ends. The CDR3 is CASSPLGRGNTEAFF. The DNA for the CDR3 is TGTGCCAGCAGCCCCCTCGGTAGGGGGAACACTGAAGCTTTCTTT.

This clonotype was seen ten or more times. V and J are TRBV4-1 and TRBJ2-1; D uncertain. The germline V gene encodes CDR1 MGHRA and CDR2 YSYEKL. Trimming removed 4 bases from V and 0 bases from J, with 10 bases in between. The CDR3 totals 15 residues. CDR3 DNA: TGCGCCAGCAGCCTCGGCCCCTTCTCCTACAATGAGCAGTTCTTC. Translated, it gives CASSLGPFSYNEQFF.

This clonotype turned up a few times. The chain joins TRBV18 to TRBJ1-6; 8 bases line up with TRBD1. CDR3 length equals 16 residues. V dropped 6 bases and J dropped 4; count of bases not matched to a gene: 8. Per the germline V gene, CDR1 is KGHSH and CDR2 is LQKENI. The chain's CDR3 is CASSRQGAGYNSPLHF. CDR3 sequence (DNA): TGTGCCAGCTCCCGGCAGGGGGCCGGATATAATTCACCCCTCCACTTT.

About this clonotype: Just one base apart from a much larger clone, this may be a read error. The chain links TRBV27 to TRBJ2-7, with a tentative D call TRBD1 (5 bases). CDR3 length: 14 residues. From germline, CDR1 is MNHEY and CDR2 SMNVEV (reference sequence). The chain's CDR3 is CVSREGISSYEQYF. The DNA for the CDR3 is TGTGTCAGCAGGGAAGGGATAAGCTCCTACGAGCAGTACTTC.

In this sample, this clonotype turned up many times. The chain couples TRBV20-1 to TRBJ2-2; TRBD2 might be the D (5 bases). Trimming took 6 bases from V and 8 from J, leaving 7 bases between them. CDR1 is DFQATT and CDR2 is SNEGSKA in the germline V gene (reference sequence). The CDR3 sequence is 10 residues long. CDR3 sequence reads: CSAPGGELFF. CDR3 DNA sequence: TGCAGTGCCCCGGGGGGGGAGCTGTTTTTT.

This clonotype was detected ten times or more. The chain uses TRBV5-1 and TRBJ2-7, with 11 bases matching TRBD2. CDR1 and CDR2 from the germline V gene are SGHRS and YFSETQ. J was trimmed by 2 bases and V by 4 bases; bases with no gene match: 8. The CDR3 loop spans 16 amino acids. The CDR3 coding sequence is TGCGCCAGCAGCCTCTCTAGCGGGGGGAACCCCTACGAGCAGTACTTC. Its protein product is CASSLSSGGNPYEQYF. Combining the CDR3 with reference TRBV5-1 and TRBJ2-7 gives the whole variable domain KAGVTQTPRYLIKTRGQQVTLSCSPISGHRSVSWYQQTPGQGLQFLFEYFSETQRNKGNFPGRFSGRQFSNSRSEMNVSTLELGDSALYLCASSLSSGGNPYEQYFGPGTRLTVT.

This clonotype was picked up many times. The gene calls are TRBV6-5 and TRBJ1-6; D is ambiguous. V lost 0 bases and J 0 bases, leaving 12 bases between the germline ends. Per the germline V gene, CDR1 is MNHEY and CDR2 is SVGAGI. The CDR3 has 18 amino acids. The CDR3 DNA sequence: TGTGCCAGCAGTTACTCTTACCTAGGAAGCTCCTATAATTCACCCCTCCACTTT. As protein: CASSYSYLGSSYNSPLHF.

The CDR3 sequence: CASSTGGPDTQYF. The CDR3 coding sequence is TGCGCCAGCAGCACGGGGGGCCCAGATACGCAGTATTTT. The gene calls are TRBV4-1 and TRBJ2-3; D might be TRBD2 (7 bases). Germline V gene sequence: CDR1 MGHRA, CDR2 YSYEKL. The CDR3 runs 13 residues. V lost 5 bases and J 4 bases, leaving 10 bases between the germline ends.

With regard to this clonotype: The junction does not match germline at one end; this may be a read error. The chain carries TRBV5-1 and TRBJ2-2; D perhaps matches TRBD1 (5 bases). CDR1 is SGHRS and CDR2 is YFSETQ in the germline V gene. The length of the CDR3 is 15 residues. CDR3 DNA sequence: TGCGCCAGCAGCTTGGCCGAAAGGGGCACCGGTGAGCCGTTTTTT. Protein: CASSLAERGTGEPFF.

This clonotype appeared many times. The chain links TRBV20-1 to TRBJ1-6; D is undetermined. This CDR3 spans 13 amino acids. V lost 6 bases, J lost 6 bases, and 12 bases lay in between. Germline V CDR1 and CDR2: DFQATT, SNEGSKA (reference sequence). CDR3 nucleotides: TGCAGTGCCCCGACGACGCTTAATTCACCCCTCCACTTT. Its protein is CSAPTTLNSPLHF.

This clonotype was seen at least ten times. The chain carries TRBV24-1 and TRBJ2-1, with 11 nucleotides matching TRBD1. Germline CDR1 reads KGHDR; CDR2 reads SFDVKD. The CDR3 is 16 residues long. Trimming cost V 4 bases and J 5 bases; bases outside gene matches: 6. DNA of the CDR3: TGTGCCACCAGTGACCCTCCGGGACAGGGGGACAATGAGCAGTTCTTC. It codes for CATSDPPGQGDNEQFF.

This clonotype was seen repeatedly, ten times or more. The chain couples TRBV9 to TRBJ1-2; D is undetermined. The CDR3 has 12 residues. Per the germline V gene, CDR1 is SGDLS and CDR2 is YYNGEE. V was clipped by 3 bases and J by 1 base, with 4 bases between them. This CDR3 is CASSGHNYGYTF. CDR3 coding DNA: TGTGCCAGCAGCGGGCATAACTATGGCTACACCTTC. Together with reference TRBV9 and TRBJ1-2, the CDR3 gives the full variable domain: DSGVTQTPKHLITATGQRVTLRCSPRSGDLSVYWYQQSLDQGLQFLIQYYNGEERAKGNILERFSAQQFPDLHSELNLSSLELGDSALYFCASSGHNYGYTFGSGTRLTVV.

On this clonotype itself: Its ends do not fully match the called genes, so a read error is possible. This chain uses TRBV3-1 with TRBJ2-5, with 7 bases aligning to TRBD1. Germline V gene data show CDR1 as LGHDT and CDR2 as YNNKEL (reference sequence). This CDR3 is 15 amino acids long. The CDR3: CACSQGTVLQETQYF. In DNA, the CDR3 is TGTGCCTGCAGCCAAGGGACAGTGCTCCAAGAGACCCAGTACTTC.

This chain links TRBV7-2 with TRBJ2-5; D possibly uses TRBD1 or TRBD2 (6 bases each). With 4 bases removed from V and 5 bases from J, the gap between germline ends came to 14 bases. CDR1 and CDR2 (germline): SGHTA, FQGNSA. The CDR3 spans 14 residues. The CDR3 here is CASSSWPGAETQYF. DNA for the CDR3: TGTGCCAGCAGCTCCTGGCCGGGGGCGGAGACCCAGTACTTC.